Reported below is one TCR beta chain. The CDR3 has 14 residues. Trimming removed 0 bases at V and 3 bases at J, with 8 bases between. CDR1 is SEHNR, CDR2 FQNEAQ, per germline (reference sequence). These data come from a study of blood T cell repertoires in COVID-19. Whole-study context: Material from acute and convalescent COVID-19 was sourced from the United States, Italy and Spain. The cDNA or gDNA used as material had been derived from T cells, B-cell-depleted T cells, or PBMCs.

In the authors' methods: How many nucleated cells were present was estimated from reference gene primer amplification. Repertoires were generated with immunoSEQ multiplex PCR, while TCRdb's copy carries only in-frame clones and drops some. Clonal size and the V and J genes are those of that table, whereas D and trimming came from the DNA. The repertoire includes 250,000 or so clones, 84% of them detected once, and 2% to 2.5% sits in the top ten. What was sequenced was peripheral blood. The chain links TRBV7-9 to TRBJ1-2; D not certain. The TCR was taken from a man aged 40-55 years who had recovered from COVID-19. CDR3 residues: CASSLAPGDYGYTF. For the CDR3, the DNA is TGTGCCAGCAGCTTAGCACCGGGTGACTATGGCTACACCTTC.